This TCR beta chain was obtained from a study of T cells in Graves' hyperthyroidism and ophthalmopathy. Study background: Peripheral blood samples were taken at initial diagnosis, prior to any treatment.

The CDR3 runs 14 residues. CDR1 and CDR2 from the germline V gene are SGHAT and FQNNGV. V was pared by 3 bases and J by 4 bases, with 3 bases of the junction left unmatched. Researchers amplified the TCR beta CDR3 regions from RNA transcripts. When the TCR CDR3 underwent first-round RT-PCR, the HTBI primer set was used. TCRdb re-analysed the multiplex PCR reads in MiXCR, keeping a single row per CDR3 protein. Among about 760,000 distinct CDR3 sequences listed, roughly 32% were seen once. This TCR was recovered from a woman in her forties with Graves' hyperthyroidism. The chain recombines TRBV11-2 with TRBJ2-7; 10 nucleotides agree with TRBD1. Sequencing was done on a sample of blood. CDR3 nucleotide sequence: TGTGCCAGCAGCTTCCAGGACAGGGGGTACGAGCAGTACTTC. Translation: CASSFQDRGYEQYF.